In this sample, the clone carrying this T cell receptor (beta chain) turned up a few times. The antigen is unknown. The record originates from a study of blood T cells in healthy people across ages. A sample-barcoded 5' primer and a J-beta primer mix were used in a second PCR of roughly 6 to 11 cycles. TCRdb independently ran MiXCR on the 5' RACE reads; one entry per CDR3 protein. The profile shows fewer than 900,000 distinct CDR3 sequences, approximately 39% of them singletons. The study's findings and limits: TCR beta diversity per million T cells fell roughly linearly with age. Long-lived donors carried more naive CD4+ cells and greater diversity than aged donors.

This CDR3 comprises 13 residues. Germline V gene sequence: CDR1 ENHRY, CDR2 SYGVKD. Trimming pared 10 bases from V and 2 bases from J, leaving 9 bases between. This chain links TRBV10-3 with TRBJ2-6; possible D gene TRBD1, 5 bases. This TCR derives from a woman between 55 and 75 years old in good health. Sequenced: blood. This CDR3 reads CATLTAGANVLTF. In DNA form, the CDR3 reads TGTGCCACTCTGACAGCTGGGGCCAACGTCCTGACTTTC.